This T cell receptor (beta chain) was recovered during a study of cytomegalovirus exposure and HLA in healthy donors. Use of 60 Vbeta and 13 Jbeta primers characterized the PCR. Assay used: immunoSEQ multiplex PCR; TCRdb lists only in-frame clones, some missing. The sample table sets out around 200,000 clones. The study's findings and limits: Some highly shared sequence variants likely arose as a pipeline artifact.

The CDR3 spans 18 residues. J was trimmed by 1 base and V by 7 bases; bases with no gene match: 19. Germline CDR1 reads MNHEY; CDR2 reads SMNVEV (reference sequence). A note on this clone: The target antigen is unknown.

The sequence was collected from a woman younger than 45 in good health and CMV-seropositive. Sequencing input: PBMCs. The chain employs TRBV27 and TRBJ2-7, with 7 bases fitting TRBD2. CDR3 in DNA: TGTGCCAGCACCCCCTCGGCGGGAGAACGAGTGGGGTCCTACGAGCAGTACTTC. This translates into CASTPSAGERVGSYEQYF.